This TCR beta chain emerged from a study of T-cell memory formation after mild COVID-19. Study findings and constraints: Later expanders leaned CD4+, whereas day 15 to 85 contracting clones were balanced CD4/CD8.

A note on this clonotype: Its target is unknown.

This CDR3 contains 14 residues. Germline assignment: CDR1 MNHEY and CDR2 SVGAGI. The ends were cut back, 10 bases at V and 3 bases at J, with 18 bases in the middle. Via MiXCR, TCRdb re-called the 5' RACE reads, giving one row per CDR3 protein. The repertoire holds roughly 160,000 distinct CDR3 sequences, with around a tenth as singletons. Sequenced: PBMCs or a T cell subset sorted from them (not recorded which). This clonotype was sampled from a man between 18 and 29 years old who had mild COVID-19 (a few samples of this study predate the infection). Cell type and time point are not known. The gene calls are TRBV6-5 and TRBJ1-1; the D gene is possibly TRBD1 (5 bases). CDR3 protein: CATQGWSPDTEAFF. CDR3 in DNA: TGTGCCACTCAGGGATGGAGCCCTGACACTGAAGCTTTCTTT.